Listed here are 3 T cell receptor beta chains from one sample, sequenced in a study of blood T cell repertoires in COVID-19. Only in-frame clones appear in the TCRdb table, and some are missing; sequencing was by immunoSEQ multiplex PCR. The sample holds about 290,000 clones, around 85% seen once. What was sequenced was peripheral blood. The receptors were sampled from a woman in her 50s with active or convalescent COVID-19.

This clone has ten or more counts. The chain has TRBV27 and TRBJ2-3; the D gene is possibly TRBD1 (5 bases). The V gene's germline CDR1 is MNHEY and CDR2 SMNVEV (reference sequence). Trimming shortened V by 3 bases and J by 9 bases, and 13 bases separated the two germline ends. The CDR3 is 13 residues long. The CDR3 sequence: CASSFTVAGTQYF. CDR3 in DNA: TGTGCCAGCAGTTTCACCGTCGCAGGGACGCAGTATTTT.

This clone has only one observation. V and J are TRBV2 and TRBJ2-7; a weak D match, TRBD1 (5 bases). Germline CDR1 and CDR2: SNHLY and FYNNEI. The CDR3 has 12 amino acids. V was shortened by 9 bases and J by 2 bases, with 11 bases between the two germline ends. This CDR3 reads CASRREAYEQYF. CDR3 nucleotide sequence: TGTGCCAGTCGCAGGGAAGCCTACGAGCAGTACTTC.

CDR3 bases: TGTGCCAGTAGTACCCCTGACAGGGGATGGCAGCCCCAGCATTTT. It is translated as CASSTPDRGWQPQHF. V usage is TRBV19 and J usage is TRBJ1-5; 8 nucleotides line up with TRBD1. The germline V gene has CDR1 LNHDA and CDR2 SQIVND (reference sequence). The V gene end was trimmed by 4 bases and the J gene end by 7 bases; junction bases not matched to a gene: 9. The CDR3 is 15 amino acids.